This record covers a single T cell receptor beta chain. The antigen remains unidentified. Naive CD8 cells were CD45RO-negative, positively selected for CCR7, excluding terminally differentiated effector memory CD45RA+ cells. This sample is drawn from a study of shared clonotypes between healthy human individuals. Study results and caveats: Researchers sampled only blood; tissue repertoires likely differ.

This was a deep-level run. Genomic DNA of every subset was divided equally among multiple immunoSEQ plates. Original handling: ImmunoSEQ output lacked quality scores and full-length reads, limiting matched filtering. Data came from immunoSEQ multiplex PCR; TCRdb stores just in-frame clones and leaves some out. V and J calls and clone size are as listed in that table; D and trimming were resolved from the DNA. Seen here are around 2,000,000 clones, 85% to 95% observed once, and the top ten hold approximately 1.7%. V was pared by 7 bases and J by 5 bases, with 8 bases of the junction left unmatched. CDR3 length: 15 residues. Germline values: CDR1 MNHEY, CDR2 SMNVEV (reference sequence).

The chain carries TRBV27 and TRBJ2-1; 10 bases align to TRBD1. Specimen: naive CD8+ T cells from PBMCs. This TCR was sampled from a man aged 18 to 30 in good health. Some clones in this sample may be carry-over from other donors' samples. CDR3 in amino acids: CASKGRDRGDNEQFF. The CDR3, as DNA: TGTGCCAGCAAGGGCCGGGACAGGGGAGACAATGAGCAGTTCTTC.